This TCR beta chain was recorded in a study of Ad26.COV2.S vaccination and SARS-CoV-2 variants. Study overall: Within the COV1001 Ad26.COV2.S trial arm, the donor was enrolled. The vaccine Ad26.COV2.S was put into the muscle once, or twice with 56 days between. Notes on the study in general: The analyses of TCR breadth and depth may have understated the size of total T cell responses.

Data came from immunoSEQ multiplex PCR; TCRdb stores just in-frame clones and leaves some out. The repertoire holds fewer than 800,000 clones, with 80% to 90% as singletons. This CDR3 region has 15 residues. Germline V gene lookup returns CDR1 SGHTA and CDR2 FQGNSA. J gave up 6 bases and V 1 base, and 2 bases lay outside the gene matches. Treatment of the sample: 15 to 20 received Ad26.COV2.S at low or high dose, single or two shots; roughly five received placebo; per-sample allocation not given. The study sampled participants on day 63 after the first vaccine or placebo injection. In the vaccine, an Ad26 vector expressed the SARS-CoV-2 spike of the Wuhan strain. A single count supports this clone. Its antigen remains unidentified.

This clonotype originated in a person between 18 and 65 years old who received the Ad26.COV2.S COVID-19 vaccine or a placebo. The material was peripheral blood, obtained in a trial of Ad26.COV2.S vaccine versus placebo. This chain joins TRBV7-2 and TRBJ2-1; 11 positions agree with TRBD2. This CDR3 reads CASSLGLAGSNEQFF. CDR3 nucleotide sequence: TGTGCCAGCAGCTTAGGACTAGCGGGGAGCAATGAGCAGTTCTTC.